This TCR beta chain was found in a study of T cells in Graves' hyperthyroidism and ophthalmopathy. Study-level findings and limits: Progression to ophthalmopathy was predicted a median of approximately 6.4 months early.

Amplification of TCR beta CDR3 regions used RNA as the template. The HTBI primer set served for first-round RT-PCR of the TCR CDR3. TCRdb called the multiplex PCR reads again in MiXCR, with one record for every CDR3 protein. The sample records 530,000 or so distinct CDR3 sequences, approximately 25% being singletons. Germline V gives CDR1 SNHLY, CDR2 FYNNEI. The CDR3 extends over 17 amino acids. After removal of 5 bases from V and 2 bases from J, the junction contained 12 bases not matched to a gene. With regard to this clonotype: The antigen is not known.

Individuals with ophthalmopathy presented a Clinical Activity Score of at least 3, a NOSPECS grade of at least 4 and a duration under 3 months. PBMCs were obtained from over 8.5 ml fresh peripheral blood. The receptor was isolated from a woman aged 25 to 39 with Graves' ophthalmopathy. V gene TRBV2 combines with J gene TRBJ2-5; TRBD1 aligns across 9 bases. The sample was blood. The CDR3 sequence: CASSTDRGKGFQETQYF. The CDR3 DNA reads as TGTGCCAGCAGTACAGACAGGGGGAAAGGATTTCAAGAGACCCAGTACTTC.